This T cell receptor (beta chain) was found in a study of cytomegalovirus exposure and HLA in healthy donors. The study, taken as a whole, reports: Previously analyzed data showed that most TCR beta V segments were productive at a frequency of about 87% or about 30%.

PCR involved 60 Vbeta and 13 Jbeta primers. Produced via immunoSEQ multiplex PCR; TCRdb's table is partial and in-frame only. The sample records 130,000 to 150,000 clones, about 80% being singletons. Comments on this clone: What it binds is unknown. A junction end diverges from the germline sequence, so it may reflect a read error.

Sequenced material: PBMCs. The origin of this receptor is a woman in her sixties in good health and CMV-seropositive.

The CDR3: CASSSYVGEQHF. The CDR3 bases are TGTGCCAGCAGTTCCTACGTAGGAGAGCAGCACTTC. V is TRBV6-5 and J is TRBJ2-7; D is unresolved. CDR1 is MNHEY, CDR2 SVGAGI, per germline. This CDR3 is built from 12 residues.